Here is one T cell receptor (beta chain) with its context. A few counts support this clonotype. What this receptor recognizes is not known. No much larger clone exists at a distance of one base, and base qualities are not known. The data belong to a study of response to subunit inactivated influenza vaccine (dated by TCRdb to 2016 to 2019). Notes on the research overall: To follow how T cells responded to a trivalent subunit inactivated influenza vaccine, the researchers relied on deep quantitative profiling of the T cell receptor repertoire. Study-level results and caveats: It was suggested by the authors that each seasonal influenza vaccination may recruit only a limited number of new T cells.

The library was made by RT-PCR. TCRdb names Illumina HiSeq 2500 as the instrument used. The public reads were reprocessed in TCRdb via fastp at Q25 and MiXCR, keeping in-frame beta chains. A single entry per CDR3 protein holds the most common genes and DNA from its merged rows. The sample includes under 550,000 distinct CDR3 sequences, with approximately 6.9% observed a single time. The top ten clones comprise around 12% of the sample. CDR1 and CDR2 were assigned from the germline V gene (reference sequence) as SEHNR and FQNEAQ. Trimming removed 7 bases from V and 6 bases from J, leaving 13 bases between the germline ends. There are 13 amino acids in the CDR3, from cysteine to phenylalanine inclusive. Of all the DNA, just the CDR3 is kept, 39 bases in frame from base 1.

The chain was built from TRBV7-9 and TRBJ2-1; D gene: possibly TRBD2, on 6 matching bases. The TCR sequence derives from a man in his fifties or sixties who received an inactivated influenza vaccine. Donor details come from another sample of the same person, matched by shared clones. Source: PBMCs from blood, taken 23 to 25 months after vaccination. The DNA sequence is as follows: TGTGCCAGCAACATGCAGGGAGGCAATGAGCAGTTCTTC. Its protein reads: CASNMQGGNEQFF.